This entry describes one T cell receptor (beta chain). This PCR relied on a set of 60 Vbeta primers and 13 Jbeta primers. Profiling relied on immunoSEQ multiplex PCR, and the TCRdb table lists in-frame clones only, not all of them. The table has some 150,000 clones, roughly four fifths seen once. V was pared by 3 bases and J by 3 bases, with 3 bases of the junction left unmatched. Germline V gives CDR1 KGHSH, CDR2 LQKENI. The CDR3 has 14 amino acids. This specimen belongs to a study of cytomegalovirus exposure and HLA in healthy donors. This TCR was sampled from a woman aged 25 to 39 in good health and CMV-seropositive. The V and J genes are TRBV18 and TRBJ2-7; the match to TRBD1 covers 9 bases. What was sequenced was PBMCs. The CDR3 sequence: CASSPGQGFYEQYF. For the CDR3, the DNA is TGTGCCAGCTCACCGGGACAGGGCTTCTACGAGCAGTACTTC.